This T cell receptor (beta chain) was recovered during a study of blood T cell repertoires in COVID-19. Turning to the study itself: Spain, Italy and the United States supplied samples that represented acute and convalescent COVID-19. In each case, the material was cDNA or gDNA derived from T cells, B-cell-depleted T cells, or PBMCs.

The table lists this clone with a count of one. In the study's own analysis: From reference gene primer amplification, estimates of nucleated cell counts were derived. Profiled with immunoSEQ multiplex PCR; TCRdb holds only in-frame clones, not every one. V and J calls and clone size are those listed in that table; D and trimming were worked out from the DNA. The table has roughly 350,000 clones, approximately 89% seen once; the top ten hold around 3.5%. CDR1 is MNHEY, CDR2 SMNVEV, per germline (reference sequence). Trimming removed 7 bases at V and 10 bases at J, with 19 bases between. The CDR3 extends over 13 amino acids.

The chain employs TRBV27 and TRBJ1-1; D might be TRBD1 (5 bases). The origin of this receptor is a woman aged 18-29 years who had recovered from COVID-19. The sequencing sample was made of peripheral blood. This CDR3 reads CASTRSGGGGAFF. CDR3 coding DNA: TGTGCCAGCACCCGGAGCGGGGGTGGTGGAGCTTTCTTT.